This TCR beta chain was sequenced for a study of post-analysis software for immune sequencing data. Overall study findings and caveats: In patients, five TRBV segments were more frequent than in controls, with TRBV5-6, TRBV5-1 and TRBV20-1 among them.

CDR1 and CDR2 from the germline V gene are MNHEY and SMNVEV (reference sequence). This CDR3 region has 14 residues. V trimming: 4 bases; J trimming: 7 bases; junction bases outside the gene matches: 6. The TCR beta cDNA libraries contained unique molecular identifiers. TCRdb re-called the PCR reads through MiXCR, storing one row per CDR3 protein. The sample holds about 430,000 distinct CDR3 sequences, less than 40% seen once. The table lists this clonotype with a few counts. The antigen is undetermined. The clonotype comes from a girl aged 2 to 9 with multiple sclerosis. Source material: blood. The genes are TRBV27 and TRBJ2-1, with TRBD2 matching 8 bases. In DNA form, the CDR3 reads TGTGCCAGCAGTTCCGGGACTAGTGGGAATGAGCAGTTCTTC. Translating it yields CASSSGTSGNEQFF.